The 11 T cell receptor beta chains reported below all come from one sample, sequenced in a study of shared clonotypes between healthy human individuals. Positively selected for CCR7, the CD45RO-negative cells used as naive CD8 cells excluded terminally differentiated effector memory CD45RA+ cells. TCRdb's copy holds only in-frame clones and misses some; the assay was immunoSEQ multiplex PCR. The sample lists about 2.1 million clones; about 94% were seen once. Sequencing was performed on naive CD8+ T cells from PBMCs. The receptors here all came from a young man in good health. Some clones in this sample may be carry-over from other donors' samples.

The CDR3 region is CASSYRGTYEQYF. CDR3 DNA: TGTGCCAGCAGCTACAGGGGTACGTACGAGCAGTACTTC. This chain connects TRBV7-9 to TRBJ2-7; 7 bases align to TRBD1. Germline V gene lookup returns CDR1 SEHNR and CDR2 FQNEAQ (reference sequence). The CDR3 sequence is 13 residues long. V was pared by 4 bases and J by 4 bases, with 4 bases of the junction left unmatched.

This chain links TRBV27 with TRBJ2-3, with TRBD1 as a possible D gene (6 bases). Trimming shortened V by 4 bases and J by 0 bases, and 8 bases separated the two germline ends. The CDR3 is made up of 14 amino acids. CDR1 and CDR2 from the germline V gene are MNHEY and SMNVEV (reference sequence). CDR3 DNA sequence: TGTGCCAGCAGTTACACAGGGAGCACAGATACGCAGTATTTT. As protein: CASSYTGSTDTQYF.

With respect to this clone: This sample includes further DNA sequences coding for the same CDR3. The V call is TRBV27, the J call TRBJ2-2; the D is unclear. CDR1 is MNHEY and CDR2 is SMNVEV in the germline V gene (reference sequence). This CDR3 comprises 12 residues. Trimming stripped 2 bases from V and 7 bases from J, with 5 bases between. CDR3 protein: CASSLIGGELFF. The DNA for the CDR3 is TGTGCCAGCAGTTTAATAGGCGGGGAGCTGTTTTTT.

The chain links TRBV7-3 to TRBJ2-7, with a possible D match to TRBD2 (6 bases). The germline CDR1 and CDR2 sequences are SGHTA and FQGTGA. The length of the CDR3 is 15 residues. V lost 1 base and J 3 bases, leaving 13 bases between the germline ends. This chain's CDR3 is CASSLSGGGLYEQYF. In DNA, the CDR3 is TGTGCCAGCAGCTTAAGTGGGGGAGGTCTCTACGAGCAGTACTTC.

The chain couples TRBV30 to TRBJ1-5; TRBD1 aligns across 7 bases. The V gene's germline CDR1 is GTSNPN and CDR2 SVGIG (reference sequence). J was trimmed by 10 bases and V by 5 bases; bases with no gene match: 11. The CDR3 has 13 residues. This CDR3 is CAWCTGAGSPQHF. CDR3 DNA sequence: TGTGCCTGGTGTACAGGGGCAGGGAGTCCCCAGCATTTT.

The chain employs TRBV9 and TRBJ2-1, with TRBD2 identical over 9 bases. Germline trimming cut 0 bases from V and 8 bases from J; bases unmatched to any gene: 6. The CDR3 contains 15 residues. Germline V CDR1 and CDR2: SGDLS, YYNGEE. As DNA, the CDR3 is TGTGCCAGCAGCGTAGGGGTAGCGGGAGCGGATGAGCAGTTCTTC. It encodes CASSVGVAGADEQFF.

The chain is built from TRBV7-8 and TRBJ2-3, with unresolved D. The CDR3 length is 15 residues. Germline CDR1 and CDR2: SGHVS and FQNEAQ. Trimming removed 2 bases from V and 2 bases from J, with 11 bases in between. Written as DNA, the CDR3 is TGTGCCAGCAGCTTAAGGCTAGTCCTCACAGATACGCAGTATTTT. This translates into CASSLRLVLTDTQYF.

The CDR3 sequence is CSVVPGAIGGAFF. The CDR3 DNA follows: TGCAGCGTCGTCCCAGGGGCCATCGGGGGAGCTTTCTTT. The rearrangement links TRBV29-1 to TRBJ1-1, with a tentative D call TRBD1 (6 bases). The CDR3 sequence is 13 residues long. The germline CDR1 and CDR2 sequences are SQVTM and ANQGSEA. V shed 6 bases and J shed 10 bases, with 21 bases lying between them.

The rearrangement links TRBV28 to TRBJ1-5; D possibly corresponds to TRBD1 (5 bases). In germline, CDR1 is MDHEN, CDR2 SYDVKM. The CDR3 contains 15 residues. V was shortened by 6 bases and J by 2 bases, with 14 bases between the two germline ends. CDR3 protein: CASREGTARNQPQHF. DNA for the CDR3: TGTGCCAGCAGAGAGGGGACCGCCCGCAATCAGCCCCAGCATTTT.

In this sample, this clone turned up a few times. The V call is TRBV5-1, the J call TRBJ1-1; no firm D call. This CDR3 comprises 15 residues. V lost 3 bases, J lost 1 base, and 13 bases lay in between. Germline V CDR1 and CDR2: SGHRS, YFSETQ. CDR3 region: CASSSQDLWNTEAFF. The CDR3 DNA sequence: TGCGCCAGCAGCTCGCAGGATCTTTGGAACACTGAAGCTTTCTTT.

The chain has TRBV7-2 and TRBJ2-5; D is possibly TRBD1 (6 bases). Trimming took off 3 bases at V and 1 base at J, with 15 bases between the two ends. CDR1 and CDR2 from the germline V gene are SGHTA and FQGNSA. The CDR3 has 16 residues. The CDR3 DNA sequence: TGTGCCAGCAGCTTCCCTGTGGGGGCCCTCCAAGAGACCCAGTACTTC. This sequence encodes CASSFPVGALQETQYF.